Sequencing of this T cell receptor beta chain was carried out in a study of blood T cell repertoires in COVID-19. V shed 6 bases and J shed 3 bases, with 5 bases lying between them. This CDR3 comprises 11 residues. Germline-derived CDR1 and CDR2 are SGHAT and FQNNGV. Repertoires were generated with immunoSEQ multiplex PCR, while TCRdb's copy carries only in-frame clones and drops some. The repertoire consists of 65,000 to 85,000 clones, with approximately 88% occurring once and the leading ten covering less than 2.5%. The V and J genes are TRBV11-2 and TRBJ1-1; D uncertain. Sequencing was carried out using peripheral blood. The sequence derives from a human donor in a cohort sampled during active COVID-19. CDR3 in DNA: TGTGCCAGCAGGGTAGACACTGAAGCTTTCTTT. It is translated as CASRVDTEAFF.